These 10 T cell receptor beta chains were all obtained from the same sample, sequenced in a study of T cell responses to AZD1222 COVID-19 vaccine. The method was immunoSEQ multiplex PCR; TCRdb's version includes in-frame clones alone and lacks a portion of them. Here the sample spans approximately 110,000 clones, around 87% being singletons. This sample comprised peripheral blood, obtained on day 0 of AZD1222 vaccination. The receptors originated from an adult in good health.

This chain joins TRBV15 and TRBJ2-5; D is perhaps TRBD1 (6 bases). V lost 4 bases to trimming and J lost 4 bases, with 19 bases between them. The CDR3 runs to 16 residues. Germline loops: CDR1 LNHNV, CDR2 YYDKDF (reference sequence). CDR3: CATSKPRTAGIETQYF. CDR3 DNA: TGTGCCACCAGCAAACCGAGGACAGCTGGTATAGAGACCCAGTACTTC.

The chain combines TRBV7-9 with TRBJ2-7; possibly TRBD2 for D (6 bases). The CDR3 runs to 15 residues. Between the trimmed V and J ends, which lost 7 bases and 6 bases, there was a span of 22 bases. Germline assignment: CDR1 SEHNR and CDR2 FQNEAQ (reference sequence). The CDR3 region has the DNA TGTGCCAGCACCTCCCTTCGAGGGTCGGGAGCCGAGCAGTACTTC. Translating it yields CASTSLRGSGAEQYF. Combining the CDR3 with reference TRBV7-9 and TRBJ2-7 gives the whole variable domain DTGVSQNPRHKITKRGQNVTFRCDPISEHNRLYWYRQTLGQGPEFLTYFQNEAQLEKSRLLSDRFSAERPKGSFSTLEIQRTEQGDSAMYLCASTSLRGSGAEQYFGPGTRLTVT.

The genes are TRBV30 and TRBJ2-7; 8 bases line up with TRBD2. The CDR3 is 14 amino acids. The germline gives CDR1 GTSNPN, CDR2 SVGIG (reference sequence). After removal of 4 bases from V and 2 bases from J, the junction contained 7 bases not matched to a gene. CDR3 sequence reads: CAWKEGGGPYEQYF. In DNA form, the CDR3 reads TGTGCCTGGAAAGAGGGCGGGGGGCCCTACGAGCAGTACTTC.

This sequence joins TRBV7-9 and TRBJ1-4; D possibly corresponds to TRBD1 (5 bases). Trimming removed 4 bases from V and 5 bases from J, with 14 bases in between. The CDR3 is made up of 15 amino acids. In germline, CDR1 is SEHNR, CDR2 FQNEAQ (reference sequence). The chain's CDR3 is CASSSGPGLNEKLFF. The CDR3 nucleotides read TGTGCCAGCAGCTCGGGACCGGGGCTAAATGAAAAACTGTTTTTT. The full variable domain, with the rest looked up from reference TRBV7-9 and TRBJ1-4, is DTGVSQNPRHKITKRGQNVTFRCDPISEHNRLYWYRQTLGQGPEFLTYFQNEAQLEKSRLLSDRFSAERPKGSFSTLEIQRTEQGDSAMYLCASSSGPGLNEKLFFGSGTQLSVL.

This clone came up a few times. The chain uses TRBV6-1 and TRBJ1-2; D perhaps matches TRBD1 (5 bases). There are 13 residues in the CDR3. Germline CDR1 and CDR2: MNHNS and SASEGT. The V end lost 3 bases, the J end lost 6 bases, and 11 bases lay between the germline ends. CDR3 in amino acids: CASSDWGMDGYTF. The CDR3 DNA follows: TGTGCCAGCAGTGATTGGGGGATGGATGGCTACACCTTC.

This rearrangement joins TRBV5-4 to TRBJ2-7; TRBD1 matches 7 bases. CDR1 and CDR2 (germline): SGHNT, YYREEE (reference sequence). This CDR3 has 13 residues. J gave up 4 bases and V 2 bases, and 3 bases lay outside the gene matches. CDR3 residues: CASSFGTEYEQYF. The DNA of the CDR3 is TGTGCCAGCAGCTTCGGGACAGAGTACGAGCAGTACTTC.

The chain is built from TRBV19 and TRBJ1-1, with TRBD1 as a possible D gene (6 bases). Deletions cut 3 bases from V and 4 bases from J, with 12 bases between. CDR3 length: 14 amino acids. Germline V lookup: CDR1 LNHDA, CDR2 SQIVND (reference sequence). The CDR3 loop is CASSIRGLSTEAFF. The DNA for the CDR3 is TGTGCCAGTAGTATCCGGGGGCTGAGCACTGAAGCTTTCTTT.

This clone has more than one count but fewer than ten. The chain recombines TRBV6-5 with TRBJ1-5; 7 bases map to TRBD1. Trimming at V came to 7 bases and at J to 7 bases, leaving 4 bases not matched to a gene. This CDR3 comprises 12 residues. The V gene's germline CDR1 is MNHEY and CDR2 SVGAGI. Here the CDR3 reads CASNRQGQPQHF. The CDR3 DNA sequence: TGTGCCAGCAATAGACAGGGCCAGCCCCAGCATTTT.

The genes are TRBV5-1 and TRBJ2-3, with 8 bases fitting TRBD2. Germline CDR1 reads SGHRS; CDR2 reads YFSETQ. CDR3 size: 14 residues. The V and J ends lost 6 bases and 0 bases, in that order; junction bases with no gene match: 3. The CDR3 spells CASTAGGSTDTQYF. The CDR3 DNA sequence: TGCGCCAGCACGGCGGGGGGCAGCACAGATACGCAGTATTTT. The full variable domain, with the rest looked up from reference TRBV5-1 and TRBJ2-3, is KAGVTQTPRYLIKTRGQQVTLSCSPISGHRSVSWYQQTPGQGLQFLFEYFSETQRNKGNFPGRFSGRQFSNSRSEMNVSTLELGDSALYLCASTAGGSTDTQYFGPGTRLTVL.

J is TRBJ1-1 and V is TRBV4-1, with 8 nucleotides matching TRBD1. There are 13 residues in the CDR3. Per the germline V gene, CDR1 is MGHRA and CDR2 is YSYEKL. Trimming removed 4 bases from V and 11 bases from J; junction bases left unmatched: 9. The CDR3: CASSPLQGALAFF. For the CDR3, the DNA is TGCGCCAGCAGCCCCCTCCAGGGGGCGTTGGCTTTCTTT.